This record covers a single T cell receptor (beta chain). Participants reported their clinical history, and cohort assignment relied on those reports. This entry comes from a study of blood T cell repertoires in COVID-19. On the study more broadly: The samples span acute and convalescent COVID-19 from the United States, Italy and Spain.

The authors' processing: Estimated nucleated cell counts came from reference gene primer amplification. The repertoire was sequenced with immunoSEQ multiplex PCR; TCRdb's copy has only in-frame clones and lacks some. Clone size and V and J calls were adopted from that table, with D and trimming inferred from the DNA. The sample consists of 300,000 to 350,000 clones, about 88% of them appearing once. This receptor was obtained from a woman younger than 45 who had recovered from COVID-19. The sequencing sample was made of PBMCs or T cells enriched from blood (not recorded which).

CDR3 coding DNA: TGTGCCAGCAGCGGGCTAGCGGGAAGTACGCAGTATTTT. Its protein is CASSGLAGSTQYF. The chain has TRBV5-4 and TRBJ2-3, with TRBD2 matching 9 bases. CDR3 length: 13 residues. Germline values: CDR1 SGHNT, CDR2 YYREEE (reference sequence). Trimming took 4 bases from V and 8 from J; bases not matched to a gene: 5.